The T cell receptor (beta chain) described here comes from a study of T-cell memory formation after mild COVID-19. The study's findings and limits: Clones that contracted clustered mainly in CM and EM if CD4+ and in EMRA if CD8+. Clones contracting day 15 to 85 were balanced CD4/CD8; later expanders leaned CD4+. Some SARS-CoV-2-responding clones were already detected in memory before infection.

TCRdb recomputed calls from the 5' RACE reads with MiXCR, one row per CDR3 protein. The sample includes 300,000 or so distinct CDR3 sequences, 15% of them seen just once. Trimming removed 8 bases from V and 1 base from J; junction bases left unmatched: 8. Germline CDR1 MNHNS, CDR2 SASEGT. The CDR3 runs to 14 residues. A few counts support this clonotype. Its specificity is not known. The chain joins TRBV6-1 to TRBJ2-7, with TRBD2 matching 7 bases. Sequencing input: PBMCs or a T cell subset sorted from them (not recorded which). The TCR comes from a man between 18 and 29 years old who had mild COVID-19 (a few samples of this study predate the infection). Cell type and time point are not known. CDR3: CASGVLGGSYEQYF. In nucleotides, the CDR3 is TGTGCCAGCGGGGTCTTGGGGGGGTCCTACGAGCAGTACTTC.